Following are 7 T cell receptor beta chains from one sample sequenced in a study of blood T cell repertoires in COVID-19. Using immunoSEQ multiplex PCR, the repertoire was profiled, and TCRdb retains in-frame clones only, with some absent. The profile covers more than 150,000 clones, with 80% to 90% appearing a single time and roughly 8.2% taken by the ten largest. What was sequenced was peripheral blood. The receptor source for this set is a man aged 60 to 69 with acute or convalescent COVID-19.

Here the CDR3 reads CASSLLVSSYEQYF. The CDR3 coding sequence is TGTGCCAGCAGCCTACTAGTTTCCTCCTACGAGCAGTACTTC. The chain has TRBV3-1 (or the pseudogene TRBV3-2) and TRBJ2-7; a possible D gene is TRBD2 (5 bases). Per the germline V gene, CDR1 is LGHDT and CDR2 is YNNKEL (reference sequence). The CDR3 totals 14 residues. V was cut by 4 bases and J by 0 bases, with 10 bases left in between.

This chain links TRBV15 with TRBJ2-7, with 10 bases matching TRBD1. The CDR3 sequence is 15 residues long. Trimming cost V 3 bases and J 0 bases; bases outside gene matches: 2. Germline V CDR1 and CDR2: LNHNV, YYDKDF (reference sequence). CDR3 sequence: CATSRGQGPSYEQYF. DNA of the CDR3: TGTGCCACCAGCAGGGGACAGGGGCCCTCCTACGAGCAGTACTTC.

J is TRBJ2-5 and V is TRBV6-1; possible D gene TRBD2, 7 bases. Germline V lookup: CDR1 MNHNS, CDR2 SASEGT. The germline V and J ends were trimmed by 4 bases and 4 bases, with 28 bases remaining between them. The CDR3 runs to 19 residues. This CDR3 reads CASSGLRGGGAGRAETQYF. The CDR3 region has the DNA TGTGCCAGCAGTGGACTTCGAGGAGGGGGAGCGGGGAGGGCAGAGACCCAGTACTTC.

This chain connects TRBV5-1 to TRBJ2-2; 8 positions match TRBD2. The germline V gene has CDR1 SGHRS and CDR2 YFSETQ. V was pared by 4 bases and J by 1 base, with 6 bases of the junction left unmatched. The CDR3 contains 16 residues. CDR3 nucleotide sequence: TGCGCCAGCAGCCCCTTGGCGGGAGGGAACACCGGGGAGCTGTTTTTT. As protein: CASSPLAGGNTGELFF.

The CDR3 protein is CASSFGTGPYEQYF. The CDR3 DNA follows: TGTGCCAGCAGCTTCGGGACAGGCCCTTACGAGCAGTACTTC. This chain connects TRBV7-9 to TRBJ2-7; TRBD1 aligns across 8 bases. CDR1 and CDR2 (germline): SEHNR, FQNEAQ (reference sequence). Trimming cost V 3 bases and J 4 bases; bases outside gene matches: 5. The CDR3 loop spans 14 amino acids. Full variable domain (missing parts from reference TRBV7-9 and TRBJ2-7): DTGVSQNPRHKITKRGQNVTFRCDPISEHNRLYWYRQTLGQGPEFLTYFQNEAQLEKSRLLSDRFSAERPKGSFSTLEIQRTEQGDSAMYLCASSFGTGPYEQYFGPGTRLTVT.

This clone was counted once. CDR3 nucleotides: TGTGCCATCAGTGAGCCCTTGGAGCGCCTTGAGCATACGCAGTATTTT. Amino acid sequence: CAISEPLERLEHTQYF. The V and J genes are TRBV10-3 and TRBJ2-3, with D uncertain. Germline V lookup: CDR1 ENHRY, CDR2 SYGVKD. The CDR3 totals 16 residues. V was pared by 2 bases and J by 7 bases, with 19 bases between.

The genes are TRBV5-1 and TRBJ1-1; no firm D call. The CDR3 runs 13 residues. Trimming shortened V by 8 bases and J by 0 bases, and 11 bases separated the two germline ends. Germline CDR1 is SGHRS and CDR2 is YFSETQ. CDR3 DNA: TGCGCCAGTGGGGAGACCCTGAACACTGAAGCTTTCTTT. It yields the protein CASGETLNTEAFF. The full variable domain, rest sourced from reference TRBV5-1 and TRBJ1-1, is KAGVTQTPRYLIKTRGQQVTLSCSPISGHRSVSWYQQTPGQGLQFLFEYFSETQRNKGNFPGRFSGRQFSNSRSEMNVSTLELGDSALYLCASGETLNTEAFFGQGTRLTVV.